This T cell receptor (beta chain) was found in a study of blood T cells in healthy people across ages. Looking at the study overall: Every two T cells gave about one barcoded beta molecule via template switching. The study's findings and limits: The unsorted PBMCs prevented any conclusive comparison of naive versus antigen-experienced cells. Both higher diversity and more naive CD4+ cells marked long-lived donors when set against aged donors.

The CDR3 sequence is 18 residues long. Germline CDR1 and CDR2: SGHRS and YFSETQ. V was clipped by 4 bases and J by 0 bases, with 20 bases between them. Healthy individuals of Caucasian origin from Russia, aged roughly 6 to 90, served as donors. Then a second PCR, running roughly 7 to 11 cycles, was carried out with a sample-barcoded 5' primer and a J-beta primer mix. In TCRdb, the 5' RACE reads were re-called with MiXCR into one record per CDR3 protein. The data show around 280,000 distinct CDR3 sequences, roughly 26% seen once. Details on this clonotype: The antigen is not known.

The sample consisted of blood. The genes are TRBV5-1 and TRBJ2-1, with D perhaps being TRBD1 or TRBD2 (5 bases each). The clonotype was recovered from an older woman in good health. The CDR3: CASSHPRGTGSSYNEQFF. The CDR3 bases are TGCGCCAGCAGCCACCCCCGGGGCACGGGGAGCTCCTACAATGAGCAGTTCTTC.